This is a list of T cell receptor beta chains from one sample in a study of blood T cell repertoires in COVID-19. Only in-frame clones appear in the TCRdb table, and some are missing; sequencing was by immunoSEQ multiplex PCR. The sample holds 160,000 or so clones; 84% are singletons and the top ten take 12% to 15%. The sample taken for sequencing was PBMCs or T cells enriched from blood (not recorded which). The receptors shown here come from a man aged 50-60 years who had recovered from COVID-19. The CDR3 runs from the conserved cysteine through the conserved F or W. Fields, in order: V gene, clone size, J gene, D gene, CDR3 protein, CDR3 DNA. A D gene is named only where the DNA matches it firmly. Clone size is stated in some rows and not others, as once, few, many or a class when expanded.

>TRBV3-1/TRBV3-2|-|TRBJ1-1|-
CASSRRGENTEAFF
TGTGCCAGCAGCCGGCGCGGGGAGAACACTGAAGCTTTCTTT
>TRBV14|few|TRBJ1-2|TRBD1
CASSLLTGGRYGYTF
TGTGCCAGCAGCCTCCTAACAGGGGGAAGGTATGGCTACACCTTC
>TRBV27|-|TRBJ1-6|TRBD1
CASRQTGAYNSPLHF
TGTGCCAGCAGGCAGACAGGGGCCTATAATTCACCCCTCCACTTT
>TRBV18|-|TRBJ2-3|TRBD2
CASSPGGAGTDTQYF
TGTGCCAGCTCACCCGGGGGGGCCGGTACAGATACGCAGTATTTT
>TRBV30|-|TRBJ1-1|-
CAWIRPTGRGTEAFF
TGTGCCTGGATCCGTCCCACCGGTAGGGGGACTGAAGCTTTCTTT
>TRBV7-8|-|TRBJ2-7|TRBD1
CASSFTGQGRAEQYF
TGTGCCAGCAGCTTCACGGGACAGGGTCGGGCCGAGCAGTACTTC
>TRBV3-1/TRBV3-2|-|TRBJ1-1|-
CASSQEEAVEAFF
TGTGCCAGCAGCCAAGAAGAGGCGGTTGAAGCTTTCTTT
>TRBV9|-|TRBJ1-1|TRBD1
CASSVGGQGDEKAFF
TGTGCCAGCAGCGTAGGTGGACAGGGAGATGAGAAAGCTTTCTTT
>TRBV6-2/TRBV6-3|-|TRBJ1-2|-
CASSYWGSGVSGYTF
TGTGCCAGCAGTTACTGGGGGTCGGGGGTGAGTGGCTACACCTTC
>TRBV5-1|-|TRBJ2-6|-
CASNPDITGANVLTF
TGCGCCAGCAACCCGGACATCACTGGGGCCAACGTCCTGACTTTC
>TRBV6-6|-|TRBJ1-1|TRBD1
CASTLTGTGSTEAFF
TGTGCCAGCACCCTAACCGGGACAGGGTCCACTGAAGCTTTCTTT
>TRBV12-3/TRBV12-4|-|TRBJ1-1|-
CASSYRGRGAFF
TGTGCCAGCAGTTATAGGGGCAGGGGAGCTTTCTTT
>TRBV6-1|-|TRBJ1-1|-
CASSDSRVRTEAFF
TGTGCCAGCAGTGATTCTAGAGTGCGCACTGAAGCTTTCTTT
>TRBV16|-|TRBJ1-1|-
CASSPSTGRGTEAFF
TGTGCCAGCAGCCCCTCGACGGGTAGGGGCACTGAAGCTTTCTTT
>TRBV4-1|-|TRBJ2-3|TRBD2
CASSQPGGGPDTQYF
TGCGCCAGCAGCCAACCCGGGGGGGGCCCAGATACGCAGTATTTT
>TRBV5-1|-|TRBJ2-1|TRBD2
CASSFSGGGYNEQFF
TGCGCCAGCAGCTTTAGCGGGGGTGGTTACAATGAGCAGTTCTTC
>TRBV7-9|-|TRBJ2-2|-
CASSRDSPNTGELFF
TGTGCCAGCAGCCGGGACTCCCCGAACACCGGGGAGCTGTTTTTT
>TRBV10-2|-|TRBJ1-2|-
CASSDRIYYGYTF
TGCGCCAGCAGTGACAGGATATACTATGGCTACACCTTC
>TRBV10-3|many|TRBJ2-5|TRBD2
CAISESKRTSDQETQYF
TGTGCCATCAGTGAGTCGAAGAGGACTAGCGACCAAGAGACCCAGTACTTC
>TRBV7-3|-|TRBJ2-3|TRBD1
CASSLGAGGGTDTQYF
TGTGCCAGCAGCTTAGGGGCAGGGGGCGGCACAGATACGCAGTATTTT
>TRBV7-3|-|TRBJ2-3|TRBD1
CASSHNGQDGDTQYF
TGTGCCAGCAGCCACAACGGACAGGATGGAGATACGCAGTATTTT
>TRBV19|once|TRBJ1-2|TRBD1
CASTLDRDYGYTF
TGTGCCAGTACCCTCGACAGGGACTATGGCTACACCTTC
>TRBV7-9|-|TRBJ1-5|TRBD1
CASSPVSRQGRGQPQHF
TGTGCCAGCAGCCCAGTTTCAAGACAGGGAAGAGGTCAGCCCCAGCATTTT
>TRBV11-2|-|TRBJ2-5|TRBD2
CASSGADRGGGLGTQYF
TGTGCCAGCAGCGGAGCCGACCGGGGGGGCGGACTCGGGACCCAGTACTTC
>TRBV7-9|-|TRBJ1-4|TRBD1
CASSSGGSFQEKLFF
TGTGCCAGCAGCTCAGGGGGGAGCTTCCAGGAAAAACTGTTTTTT